One and the same sample provided the 25 T cell receptor beta chains below, sequenced in a study of identical twins. TCRdb itself ran the 5' RACE reads through MiXCR, one entry per CDR3 protein. The table has a few hundred thousand distinct CDR3 sequences, 15% to 20% seen once. The specimen sequenced was naive T cells sorted from blood. Receptor source: a man in his fifties in good health.

This clonotype was detected only a few times. J is TRBJ2-3 and V is TRBV6-1; D not resolved. The V end was cut by 7 bases, the J end by 2 bases, with 10 bases between. The CDR3 is 13 amino acids. Germline V CDR1 and CDR2: MNHNS, SASEGT. The CDR3 sequence is CASKQSYTDTQYF. Written as DNA, the CDR3 is TGTGCCAGCAAACAATCCTACACAGATACGCAGTATTTT.

In this sample, this clonotype turned up a few times. This chain joins TRBV27 and TRBJ2-7; D gene uncertain. The CDR3 spans 13 residues. Trimming took off 2 bases at V and 3 bases at J, with 8 bases between the two ends. CDR1 is MNHEY and CDR2 is SMNVEV in the germline V gene (reference sequence). The CDR3 DNA follows: TGTGCCAGCAGTTTAAAGGGAAACTACGAGCAGTACTTC. Translation gives CASSLKGNYEQYF.

This clonotype turned up a few times. A much bigger clone sits one base away, suggesting this may be a read error. This rearrangement joins TRBV10-2 to TRBJ2-3; D remains unclear. The CDR3 sequence is 13 residues long. Germline CDR1 is WSHSY and CDR2 is SAAADI. Trimming cost V 2 bases and J 0 bases, with 3 bases left between them. The CDR3 loop reads CASSETSTDTQYF. The CDR3 DNA reads as TGCGCCAGCAGTGAGACTAGCACAGATACGCAGTATTTT.

This clonotype was observed at least ten times. The rearrangement uses TRBV7-3 and TRBJ2-1; D is unclear. The CDR3 runs 13 residues. Germline assignment: CDR1 SGHTA and CDR2 FQGTGA. V lost 0 bases, J lost 4 bases, and 4 bases lay in between. The CDR3 sequence: CASSLTQYNEQFF. CDR3 DNA: TGTGCCAGCAGCTTAACCCAGTACAATGAGCAGTTCTTC.

This clonotype was picked up a small number of times. This chain uses TRBV6-5 with TRBJ2-6; D ambiguous. The CDR3 extends over 15 amino acids. Germline V CDR1 and CDR2: MNHEY, SVGAGI. Trimming removed 5 bases from V and 0 bases from J, with 8 bases in between. The CDR3 DNA reads TGTGCCAGCAGTAACCGGTACTCTGGGGCCAACGTCCTGACTTTC. Residues: CASSNRYSGANVLTF.

A few counts support this clonotype. At one of its ends the junction is not consistent with the germline gene, which may arise from a read error. This rearrangement joins TRBV5-1 to TRBJ2-1, with TRBD2 matching over 12 bases. This CDR3 has 16 amino acids. The germline V gene has CDR1 SGHRS and CDR2 YFSETQ. The CDR3 spells CASSLALAGGYTEQFF. The CDR3 DNA reads as TGCGCCAGCAGCTTGGCCCTAGCGGGGGGGTACACTGAGCAGTTCTTC.

CDR3 loop: CASSGQSEQFF. CDR3 in DNA: TGTGCCAGCAGCGGGCAATCCGAGCAGTTCTTC. The J gene is TRBJ2-7, the V gene TRBV6-2 or TRBV6-3; no clear D. The DNA end is more similar to TRBJ2-1, so the J call may be wrong. The CDR3 is made up of 11 amino acids. Looked up from germline, CDR1 is MNHEY and CDR2 is SVGEGT.

This clonotype was counted a few times. The J gene is TRBJ1-6, the V gene TRBV15; TRBD1 is a possible D gene (5 bases). Trimming removed 1 base at V and 8 bases at J, with 12 bases between. The germline CDR1 and CDR2 sequences are LNHNV and YYDKDF (reference sequence). The CDR3 covers 15 residues. This CDR3 is CATSRVVDSYSPLHF. The CDR3 DNA reads TGTGCCACCAGCAGAGTAGTAGACAGCTATTCACCCCTCCACTTT.

This clonotype was seen a few times. This rearrangement joins TRBV28 to TRBJ2-1; D remains unclear. The germline V gene encodes CDR1 MDHEN and CDR2 SYDVKM. The CDR3 has 13 amino acids. V lost 6 bases, J lost 5 bases, and 11 bases lay in between. The CDR3 sequence is CASRETSDNEQFF. Here the CDR3 DNA reads TGTGCCAGCAGGGAGACGAGCGACAATGAGCAGTTCTTC.

This clonotype appeared many times. The chain employs TRBV4-2 and TRBJ1-1; 8 positions match TRBD1. The CDR3 contains 15 residues. Germline CDR1 reads LGHNA; CDR2 reads YNFKEQ. The V segment lost 2 bases and the J segment 2 bases; nucleotides outside the gene matches: 4. The CDR3 coding sequence is TGTGCCAGCAGCCAACCCGGGACAGGAAACACTGAAGCTTTCTTT. Its protein is CASSQPGTGNTEAFF.

The chain is built from TRBV5-1 and TRBJ2-2, with a weak D call TRBD1 (6 bases). The CDR3 has 14 amino acids. V dropped 0 bases and J dropped 8 bases, with 11 bases sitting between them. In germline, CDR1 is SGHRS, CDR2 YFSETQ. The CDR3 bases are TGCGCCAGCAGCTTGGGACAGACAGGAGGGGAGCTGTTTTTT. Amino acid sequence: CASSLGQTGGELFF.

The chain links TRBV28 to TRBJ2-1; 12 positions match TRBD2. V lost 5 bases to trimming and J lost 8 bases; unmatched junction nucleotides: 10. CDR1 MDHEN and CDR2 SYDVKM come from the germline V gene. CDR3 length equals 16 residues. CDR3 sequence (DNA): TGTGCCAGCAGTGGTCGGACTAGCGGGAAGGTCCATGAGCAGTTCTTC. It yields the protein CASSGRTSGKVHEQFF.

This clonotype was found a few times. The CDR3 bases are TGTGCCAGCAGTTTTCTCGGCCCAGGGGAGACCCAGTACTTC. This codes for CASSFLGPGETQYF. The chain recombines TRBV12-3 or TRBV12-4 with TRBJ2-5; D possibly corresponds to TRBD1 (5 bases). There are 14 residues in the CDR3. Deletions cut 3 bases from V and 5 bases from J, with 13 bases between.

The chain joins TRBV29-1 to TRBJ2-1, with 8 bases matching TRBD2. Germline values: CDR1 SQVTM, CDR2 ANQGSEA. J lost 4 bases, V lost 8 bases, and 7 bases had no gene match. This CDR3 is built from 13 residues. Here the CDR3 reads CSLRLALYNEQFF. The CDR3, as DNA: TGCAGCTTAAGACTAGCGCTATACAATGAGCAGTTCTTC.

This clonotype was seen a handful of times. This chain joins TRBV7-2 and TRBJ2-7; maybe TRBD2 (6 bases). The germline CDR1 and CDR2 sequences are SGHTA and FQGNSA. V was pared by 4 bases and J by 2 bases, with 12 bases between. This CDR3 has 14 amino acids. The DNA for the CDR3 is TGTGCCAGCAGCTCCGTCGGGGGAACCTACGAGCAGTACTTC. This sequence encodes CASSSVGGTYEQYF.

The chain is built from TRBV7-3 and TRBJ1-6; 7 bases match TRBD1. The CDR3 is made up of 17 amino acids. J lost 3 bases, V lost 5 bases, and 10 bases had no gene match. CDR1 and CDR2 from the germline V gene are SGHTA and FQGTGA. This chain's CDR3 is CASSLPADRDYNSPLHF. In DNA, the CDR3 is TGTGCCAGCAGCCTTCCCGCAGACAGGGACTATAATTCACCCCTCCACTTT.

This clonotype has only a few counts. The chain employs TRBV5-1 and TRBJ2-1; no firm D call. The V end was cut by 4 bases, the J end by 5 bases, with 16 bases between. This CDR3 spans 15 amino acids. Germline V gene sequence: CDR1 SGHRS, CDR2 YFSETQ. The CDR3 here is CASSPRIPKDNEQFF. CDR3 nucleotide sequence: TGCGCCAGCAGCCCCAGGATTCCGAAGGACAATGAGCAGTTCTTC. Full variable domain (missing parts from reference TRBV5-1 and TRBJ2-1): KAGVTQTPRYLIKTRGQQVTLSCSPISGHRSVSWYQQTPGQGLQFLFEYFSETQRNKGNFPGRFSGRQFSNSRSEMNVSTLELGDSALYLCASSPRIPKDNEQFFGPGTRLTVL.

Only a few counts were recorded for this clonotype. The chain has TRBV6-5 and TRBJ2-2; 7 bases agree with TRBD2. Germline-derived CDR1 and CDR2 are MNHEY and SVGAGI. This CDR3 has 14 amino acids. V was clipped by 5 bases and J by 6 bases; unmatched bases: 6. The CDR3 protein is CASSPRRGAGELFF. The CDR3 nucleotides read TGTGCCAGCAGTCCTCGACGGGGGGCCGGGGAGCTGTTTTTT.

This clonotype has ten or more counts. The rearrangement uses TRBV20-1 and TRBJ2-5; 12 positions match TRBD2. V dropped 6 bases and J dropped 9; count of bases not matched to a gene: 23. The CDR3 has 18 residues. Germline CDR1 reads DFQATT; CDR2 reads SNEGSKA (reference sequence). Here the CDR3 DNA reads TGCAGTGCCTTCCACCCCGACCTCGGACTAGCGGGGTGGAAGGCCCAGTACTTC. It specifies CSAFHPDLGLAGWKAQYF.

This clonotype was detected many times. This chain joins TRBV29-1 and TRBJ1-6; D is undetermined. The ends were cut back, 4 bases at V and 7 bases at J, with 11 bases in the middle. The germline V gene has CDR1 SQVTM and CDR2 ANQGSEA. The CDR3 extends over 13 amino acids. CDR3 DNA sequence: TGCAGCGTTGGGGCATCTGGCAATTCACCCCTCCACTTT. Translated, it gives CSVGASGNSPLHF.

This clonotype has just a few counts. The chain carries TRBV7-9 and TRBJ2-3; D call uncertain. CDR3 length: 11 amino acids. V was clipped by 5 bases and J by 4 bases, with 4 bases between them. Germline V gene data show CDR1 as SEHNR and CDR2 as FQNEAQ (reference sequence). The CDR3: CASSKADTQYF. CDR3 sequence (DNA): TGTGCCAGCAGCAAGGCAGATACGCAGTATTTT.

This clonotype was seen many times. The chain uses TRBV5-1 and TRBJ2-2; no firm D call. V was pared by 4 bases and J by 7 bases, with 8 bases between. The CDR3 loop spans 12 amino acids. Germline assignment: CDR1 SGHRS and CDR2 YFSETQ. CDR3 loop: CASSPDVGELFF. For the CDR3, the DNA is TGCGCCAGCAGCCCGGATGTCGGGGAGCTGTTTTTT.

The gene calls are TRBV12-3 or TRBV12-4 and TRBJ2-4; the D is unclear. The CDR3 covers 14 residues. Trimming pared 5 bases from V and 0 bases from J, leaving 8 bases between. The CDR3 DNA reads as TGTGCCAGCAGTCAGAGTCTAGCCAAAAACATTCAGTACTTC. This sequence encodes CASSQSLAKNIQYF.

The V gene is TRBV5-6, the J gene TRBJ2-7, with a possible D match to TRBD2 (6 bases). The CDR3 extends over 16 amino acids. Germline loops: CDR1 SGHDT, CDR2 YYEEEE. V gave up 1 base and J gave up 3 bases, with 17 bases separating them. CDR3 in amino acids: CASSLSLGLSHYEQYF. The CDR3 nucleotides read TGTGCCAGCAGCTTGTCTCTCGGACTATCCCACTACGAGCAGTACTTC.

This clonotype was seen a handful of times. V is TRBV29-1 and J is TRBJ2-7, with D tentatively TRBD1 (5 bases). Per germline, CDR1 SQVTM and CDR2 ANQGSEA. Trimming took 1 base from V and 3 from J, leaving 7 bases between them. CDR3 length: 12 amino acids. DNA for the CDR3: TGCAGCGTTGAAGCTAGGGGCTACGAGCAGTACTTC. Amino acid sequence: CSVEARGYEQYF.